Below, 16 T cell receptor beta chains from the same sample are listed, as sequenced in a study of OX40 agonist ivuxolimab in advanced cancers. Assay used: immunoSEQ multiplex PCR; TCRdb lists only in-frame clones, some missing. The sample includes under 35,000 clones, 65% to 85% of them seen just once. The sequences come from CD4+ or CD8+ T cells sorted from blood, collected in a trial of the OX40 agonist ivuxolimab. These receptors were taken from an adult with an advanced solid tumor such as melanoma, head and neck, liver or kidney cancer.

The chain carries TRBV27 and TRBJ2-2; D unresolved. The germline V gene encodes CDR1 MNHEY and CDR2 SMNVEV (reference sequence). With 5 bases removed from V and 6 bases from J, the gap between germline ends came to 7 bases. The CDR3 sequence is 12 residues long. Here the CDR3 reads CASSPYAGELFF. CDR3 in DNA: TGTGCCAGCAGTCCGTACGCCGGGGAGCTGTTTTTT.

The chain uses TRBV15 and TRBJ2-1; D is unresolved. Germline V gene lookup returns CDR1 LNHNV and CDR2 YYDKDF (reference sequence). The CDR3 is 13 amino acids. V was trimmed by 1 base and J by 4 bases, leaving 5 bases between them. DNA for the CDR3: TGTGCCACCAGCAGAGTTGCGTACAATGAGCAGTTCTTC. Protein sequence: CATSRVAYNEQFF. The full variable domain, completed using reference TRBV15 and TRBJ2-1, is DAMVIQNPRYQVTQFGKPVTLSCSQTLNHNVMYWYQQKSSQAPKLLFHYYDKDFNNEADTPDNFQSRRPNTSFCFLDIRSPGLGDTAMYLCATSRVAYNEQFFGPGTRLTVL.

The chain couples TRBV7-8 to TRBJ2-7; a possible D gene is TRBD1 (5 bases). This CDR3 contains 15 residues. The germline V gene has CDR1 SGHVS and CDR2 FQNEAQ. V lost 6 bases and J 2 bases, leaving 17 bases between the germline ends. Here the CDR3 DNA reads TGTGCCAGCAGTGGGGCCTCGGAACATCCCTACGAGCAGTACTTC. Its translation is CASSGASEHPYEQYF.

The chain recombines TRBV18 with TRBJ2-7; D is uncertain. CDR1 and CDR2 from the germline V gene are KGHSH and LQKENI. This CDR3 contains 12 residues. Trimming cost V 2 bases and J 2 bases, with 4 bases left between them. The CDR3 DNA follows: TGTGCCAGCTCACCATCCACCTACGAGCAGTACTTC. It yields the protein CASSPSTYEQYF.

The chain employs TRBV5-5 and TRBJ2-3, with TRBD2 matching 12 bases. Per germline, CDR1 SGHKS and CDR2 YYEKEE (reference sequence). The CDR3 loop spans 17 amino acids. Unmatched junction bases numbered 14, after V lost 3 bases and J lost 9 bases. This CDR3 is CASSSTGLAGGSGTQYF. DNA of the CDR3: TGTGCCAGCAGCTCTACCGGCCTAGCGGGGGGGAGTGGGACGCAGTATTTT.

CDR3 nucleotide sequence: TGTGCCAGCAGCTTATACGGTCAGAGGGATGAGCAGTTCTTC. Protein sequence: CASSLYGQRDEQFF. The chain uses TRBV11-3 and TRBJ2-1; tentatively, D is TRBD2 (5 bases). There are 14 residues in the CDR3. The germline V gene has CDR1 SGHNT and CDR2 YENEEA. V shed 2 bases and J shed 8 bases, with 13 bases lying between them. Drawing the rest from reference TRBV11-3 and TRBJ2-1, the complete variable domain is EAGVVQSPRYKIIEKKQPVAFWCNPISGHNTLYWYLQNLGQGPELLIRYENEEAVDDSQLPKDRFSAERLKGVDSTLKIQPAELGDSAVYLCASSLYGQRDEQFFGPGTRLTVL.

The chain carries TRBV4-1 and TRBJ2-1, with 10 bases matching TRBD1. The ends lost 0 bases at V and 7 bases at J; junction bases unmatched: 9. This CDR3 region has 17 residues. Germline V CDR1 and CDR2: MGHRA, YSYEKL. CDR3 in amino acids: CASSQEDRGEIWNEQFF. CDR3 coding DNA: TGCGCCAGCAGCCAAGAGGACAGGGGGGAAATATGGAATGAGCAGTTCTTC.

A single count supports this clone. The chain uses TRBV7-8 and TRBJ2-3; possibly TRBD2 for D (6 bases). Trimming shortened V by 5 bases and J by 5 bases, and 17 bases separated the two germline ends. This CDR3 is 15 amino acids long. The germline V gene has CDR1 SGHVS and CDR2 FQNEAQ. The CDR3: CASSPGLRSGDTQYF. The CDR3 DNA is TGTGCCAGCAGCCCGGGACTCCGCTCTGGAGATACGCAGTATTTT.

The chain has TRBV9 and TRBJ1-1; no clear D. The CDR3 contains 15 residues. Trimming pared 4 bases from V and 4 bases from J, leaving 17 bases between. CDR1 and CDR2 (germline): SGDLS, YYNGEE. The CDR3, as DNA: TGTGCCAGCAGCCCGCCTGGCGGGGTAACCACTGAAGCTTTCTTT. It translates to CASSPPGGVTTEAFF.

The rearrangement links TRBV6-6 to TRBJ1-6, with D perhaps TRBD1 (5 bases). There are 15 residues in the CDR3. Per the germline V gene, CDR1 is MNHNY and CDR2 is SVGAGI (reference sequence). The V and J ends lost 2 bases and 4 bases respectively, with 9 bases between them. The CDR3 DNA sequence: TGTGCCAGCAGTTACGAGGGGATGTATAATTCACCCCTCCACTTT. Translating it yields CASSYEGMYNSPLHF.

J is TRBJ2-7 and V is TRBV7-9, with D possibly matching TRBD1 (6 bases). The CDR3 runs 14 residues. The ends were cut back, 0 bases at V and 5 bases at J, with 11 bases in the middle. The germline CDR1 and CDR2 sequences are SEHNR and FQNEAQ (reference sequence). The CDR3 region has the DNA TGTGCCAGCAGCTTAGCTGACAGGAGAGACGAGCAGTACTTC. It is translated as CASSLADRRDEQYF.

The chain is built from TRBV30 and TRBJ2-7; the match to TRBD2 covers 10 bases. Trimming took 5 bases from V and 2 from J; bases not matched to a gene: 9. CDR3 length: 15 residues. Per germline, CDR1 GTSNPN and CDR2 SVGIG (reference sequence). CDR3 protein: CAWGTQREGPYEQYF. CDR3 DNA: TGTGCCTGGGGTACACAGCGGGAGGGTCCCTACGAGCAGTACTTC.

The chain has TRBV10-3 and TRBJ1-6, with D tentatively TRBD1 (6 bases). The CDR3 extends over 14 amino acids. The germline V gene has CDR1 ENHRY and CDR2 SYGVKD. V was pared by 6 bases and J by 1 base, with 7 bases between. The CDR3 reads CAIRQGSYNSPLHF. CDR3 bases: TGTGCCATCAGACAGGGTTCCTATAATTCACCCCTCCACTTT.

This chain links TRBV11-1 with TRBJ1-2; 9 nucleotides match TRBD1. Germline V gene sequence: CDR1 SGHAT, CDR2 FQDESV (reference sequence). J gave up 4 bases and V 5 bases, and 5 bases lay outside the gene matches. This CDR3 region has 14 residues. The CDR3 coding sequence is TGTGCCAGCAGCACACCGACAGGGGGCTATGGCTACACCTTC. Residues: CASSTPTGGYGYTF.

DNA of the CDR3: TGCGCCAGCAGCCCCCCGGACCAAGAGACCCAGTACTTC. Residues: CASSPPDQETQYF. V is TRBV5-1 and J is TRBJ2-5; D is unclear. The V end lost 4 bases, the J end lost 0 bases, and 7 bases lay between the germline ends. The CDR3 sequence is 13 residues long. Germline loops: CDR1 SGHRS, CDR2 YFSETQ.

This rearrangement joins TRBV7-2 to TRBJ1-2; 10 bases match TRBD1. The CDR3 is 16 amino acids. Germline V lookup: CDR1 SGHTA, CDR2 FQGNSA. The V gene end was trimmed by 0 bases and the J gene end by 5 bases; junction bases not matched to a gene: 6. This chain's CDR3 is CASSLARQGARYGYTF. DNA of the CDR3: TGTGCCAGCAGCTTAGCCCGACAGGGGGCTAGGTATGGCTACACCTTC.